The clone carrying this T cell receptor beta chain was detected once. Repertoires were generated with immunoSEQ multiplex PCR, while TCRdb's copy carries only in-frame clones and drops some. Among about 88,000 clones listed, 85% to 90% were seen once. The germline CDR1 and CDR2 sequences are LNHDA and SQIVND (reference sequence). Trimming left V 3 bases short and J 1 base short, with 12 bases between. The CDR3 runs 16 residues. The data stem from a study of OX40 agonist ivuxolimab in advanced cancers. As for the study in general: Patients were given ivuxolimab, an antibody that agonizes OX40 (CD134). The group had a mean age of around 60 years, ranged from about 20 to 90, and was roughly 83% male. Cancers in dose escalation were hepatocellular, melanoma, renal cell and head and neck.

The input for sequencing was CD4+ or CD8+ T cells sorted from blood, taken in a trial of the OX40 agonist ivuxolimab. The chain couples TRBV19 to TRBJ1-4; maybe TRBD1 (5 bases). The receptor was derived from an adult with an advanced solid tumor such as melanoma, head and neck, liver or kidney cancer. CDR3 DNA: TGTGCCAGTAGTATCTGGCGGGGGGGAACTAATGAAAAACTGTTTTTT. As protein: CASSIWRGGTNEKLFF.